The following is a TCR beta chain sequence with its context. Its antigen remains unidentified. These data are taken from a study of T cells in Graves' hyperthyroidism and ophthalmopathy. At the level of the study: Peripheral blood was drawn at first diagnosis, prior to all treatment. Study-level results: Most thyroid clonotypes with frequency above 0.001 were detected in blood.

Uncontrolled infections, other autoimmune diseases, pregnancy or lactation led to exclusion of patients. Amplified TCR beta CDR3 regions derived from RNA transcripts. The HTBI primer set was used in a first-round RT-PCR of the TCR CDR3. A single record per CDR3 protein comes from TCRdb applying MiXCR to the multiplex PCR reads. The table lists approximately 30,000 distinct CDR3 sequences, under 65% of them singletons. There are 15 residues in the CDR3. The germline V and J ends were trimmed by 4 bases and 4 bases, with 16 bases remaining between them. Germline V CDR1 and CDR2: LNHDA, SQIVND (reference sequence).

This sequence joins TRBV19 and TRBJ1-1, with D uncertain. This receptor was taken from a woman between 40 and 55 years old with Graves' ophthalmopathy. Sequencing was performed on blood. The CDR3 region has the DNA TGTGCCAGTAGTACAGGCGGAGGAGTTTTCACTGAAGCTTTCTTT. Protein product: CASSTGGGVFTEAFF.